These 8 T cell receptor beta chains originate from one sample sequenced in a study of blood T cell repertoires in COVID-19. Repertoires were generated with immunoSEQ multiplex PCR, while TCRdb's copy carries only in-frame clones and drops some. The sample includes about 80,000 clones, roughly 80% of them seen just once. Material for sequencing was peripheral blood. These receptors all stem from a woman between 65 and 79 years old with acute or convalescent COVID-19.

The chain uses TRBV2 and TRBJ2-5; D is possibly TRBD2 (6 bases). The germline V gene has CDR1 SNHLY and CDR2 FYNNEI. V lost 6 bases and J lost 9, with 14 bases in between. The CDR3 is 12 residues long. CDR3 DNA: TGTGCCAGCAGGGTAGCGGTCGGGGCCCAGTACTTC. It yields the protein CASRVAVGAQYF.

The chain has TRBV14 and TRBJ2-7, with D tentatively TRBD1 (5 bases). Germline V gene sequence: CDR1 SGHDN, CDR2 FVKESK. The CDR3 runs 16 residues. Trimming took 2 bases from V and 0 from J, leaving 14 bases between them. CDR3 residues: CASSQTQGASSYEQYF. The CDR3 bases are TGTGCCAGCAGCCAAACGCAGGGTGCAAGCTCCTACGAGCAGTACTTC.

The V and J genes are TRBV5-1 and TRBJ2-2, with D perhaps TRBD1 (6 bases). The CDR3 runs to 13 residues. Germline V lookup: CDR1 SGHRS, CDR2 YFSETQ. Between the trimmed V and J ends, which lost 3 bases and 7 bases, there was a span of 10 bases. CDR3 DNA: TGCGCCAGCAGCTATCAGGGGTTCGGGGAGCTGTTTTTT. As protein: CASSYQGFGELFF. Combining the CDR3 with reference TRBV5-1 and TRBJ2-2 gives the whole variable domain KAGVTQTPRYLIKTRGQQVTLSCSPISGHRSVSWYQQTPGQGLQFLFEYFSETQRNKGNFPGRFSGRQFSNSRSEMNVSTLELGDSALYLCASSYQGFGELFFGEGSRLTVL.

The chain combines TRBV7-6 with TRBJ1-3; D is unclear. Between the trimmed V and J ends, which lost 5 bases and 0 bases, there was a span of 14 bases. The length of the CDR3 is 16 residues. Germline V gene sequence: CDR1 SGHVS, CDR2 FNYEAQ. CDR3 bases: TGTGCCAGCAGCACCAGCCCACGGAGCTCTGGAAACACCATATATTTT. This codes for CASSTSPRSSGNTIYF.

This clone was detected a few times. The rearrangement links TRBV4-2 to TRBJ2-2; 9 bases fit TRBD1. Per the germline V gene, CDR1 is LGHNA and CDR2 is YNFKEQ. V shed 3 bases and J 3 bases; nucleotides not matched to a gene: 11. This CDR3 has 18 residues. CDR3 nucleotides: TGTGCCAGCAGCCACACATACGTCCGGACAGGGGACACCGGGGAGCTGTTTTTT. Protein product: CASSHTYVRTGDTGELFF.

The gene calls are TRBV21-1 and TRBJ2-5; TRBD1 reflects the table's D call only, with no check against the DNA. TRBV21-1 is marked as a pseudogene. The CDR3 has 17 amino acids. CDR3: CASRKNPGQGAWETQYF. DNA for the CDR3: TGTGCCAGCAGGAAGAATCCGGGACAGGGGGCATGGGAGACCCAGTACTTC.

This clone was detected a few times. This chain's CDR3 is CASTSRGAGSPLHF. DNA for the CDR3: TGTGCCAGCACCAGCAGGGGGGCAGGTTCACCCCTCCACTTT. V is TRBV2 and J is TRBJ1-6; 7 bases are shared with TRBD1. V shed 7 bases and J 9 bases; nucleotides not matched to a gene: 9. CDR1 is SNHLY, CDR2 FYNNEI, per germline. The CDR3 totals 14 residues.

The chain combines TRBV27 with TRBJ1-6, with D perhaps TRBD1 (5 bases). Germline V gene data show CDR1 as MNHEY and CDR2 as SMNVEV (reference sequence). This CDR3 contains 13 residues. Trimming cost V 2 bases and J 8 bases, with 7 bases left between them. The CDR3 loop is CASSLGGYSPLHF. The CDR3 DNA reads TGTGCCAGCAGTTTAGGGGGGTATTCACCCCTCCACTTT.